The 16 T cell receptor beta chains reported below all come from one sample, sequenced in a study of cytomegalovirus exposure and HLA in healthy donors. The PCR contained 60 Vbeta and 13 Jbeta primers. Profiling relied on immunoSEQ multiplex PCR, and the TCRdb table lists in-frame clones only, not all of them. The repertoire holds approximately 220,000 clones, with approximately 79% as singletons. Sample: PBMCs. These receptors were collected from a girl aged 2 to 9 in good health and CMV-seronegative.

The rearrangement links TRBV10-1 to TRBJ2-3; TRBD2 aligns across 7 bases. This CDR3 has 14 residues. J was trimmed by 4 bases and V by 3 bases; bases with no gene match: 4. From germline, CDR1 is WNHNN and CDR2 SYGVQD (reference sequence). The CDR3 coding sequence is TGCGCCAGCAGTGACGGCGGGAGTTCAGATACGCAGTATTTT. Protein: CASSDGGSSDTQYF.

The chain joins TRBV5-1 to TRBJ1-2; 12 nucleotides agree with TRBD1. Germline lookup yields CDR1 SGHRS and CDR2 YFSETQ. The CDR3 runs to 14 residues. Trimming took 3 bases from V and 7 from J; bases not matched to a gene: 4. This chain's CDR3 is CASSSGQGALGYTF. The DNA for the CDR3 is TGCGCCAGCAGCTCGGGACAGGGGGCGCTTGGCTACACCTTC.

CDR3 amino acids: CAISVGGIKPYGYTF. The CDR3 nucleotides are TGTGCCATCAGTGTGGGGGGTATCAAACCGTATGGCTACACCTTC. The J gene is TRBJ1-2, the V gene TRBV10-3, with D tentatively TRBD1 (5 bases). V was trimmed by 4 bases and J by 5 bases, leaving 17 bases between them. The CDR3 consists of 15 residues. The germline V gene encodes CDR1 ENHRY and CDR2 SYGVKD.

This clone was seen a few times. The CDR3, as DNA: TGTGCCAGCAGCCGCACAGTTATCTATGGCTACACCTTC. Translating gives CASSRTVIYGYTF. The chain employs TRBV6-5 and TRBJ1-2, with D unresolved. The germline V gene encodes CDR1 MNHEY and CDR2 SVGAGI. Trimming cost V 6 bases and J 4 bases, with 12 bases left between them. This CDR3 is built from 13 residues.

V gene TRBV29-1 combines with J gene TRBJ2-1; 10 bases are a match to TRBD1. Germline values: CDR1 SQVTM, CDR2 ANQGSEA. V lost 6 bases, J lost 4 bases, and 9 bases stayed unmatched. The CDR3 contains 15 residues. DNA of the CDR3: TGCAGCGTCTTTCTCGGGACAGGGGCTTACAATGAGCAGTTCTTC. This sequence encodes CSVFLGTGAYNEQFF.

The rearrangement joins TRBV5-4 to TRBJ2-5, with D uncertain. Trimming took 0 bases from V and 2 from J, leaving 5 bases between them. The germline V gene encodes CDR1 SGHNT and CDR2 YYREEE (reference sequence). The CDR3 has 13 amino acids. The CDR3: CASSLALQETQYF. The CDR3 DNA follows: TGTGCCAGCAGCTTGGCACTGCAAGAGACCCAGTACTTC.

This clone was picked up a small number of times. V gene TRBV7-7 combines with J gene TRBJ2-7; 10 bases are a match to TRBD2. Germline V gene sequence: CDR1 SSHAT, CDR2 FNYEAQ (reference sequence). Losses at the gene ends were 8 bases for V and 7 bases for J; bases not matched to a gene: 23. There are 18 residues in the CDR3. CDR3 bases: TGTGCCAGCCGCGGGTGGCTAGCGGGAGATGGGGCGTCTAGGGAGCAGTACTTC. Translation: CASRGWLAGDGASREQYF.

The chain employs TRBV19 and TRBJ2-7, with TRBD2 matching 7 bases. Germline assignment: CDR1 LNHDA and CDR2 SQIVND (reference sequence). The junction had 5 bases not matched to a gene; V was cut back by 5 bases and J by 1 base. The CDR3 runs 14 residues. The CDR3: CASSASGTSYEQYF. The CDR3 DNA follows: TGTGCCAGTAGTGCTAGCGGAACATCCTACGAGCAGTACTTC.

The rearrangement joins TRBV21-1 to TRBJ2-1; the table assigns TRBD2, which was not confirmed against the DNA. TRBV21-1 is tagged as a pseudogene. The CDR3 is 18 amino acids. CDR3 sequence reads: CASSNKGGGGSRYNEQFF. CDR3 nucleotides: TGTGCCAGCAGCAATAAGGGCGGGGGGGGTTCTCGATACAATGAGCAGTTCTTC.

The V gene is TRBV4-1, the J gene TRBJ1-2; 8 bases are shared with TRBD1. The CDR3 spans 14 residues. Germline-derived CDR1 and CDR2 are MGHRA and YSYEKL. The J segment lost 2 bases and the V segment lost 3 bases, leaving 2 bases of the junction unmatched. The DNA of the CDR3 is TGCGCCAGCAGCCAGGGACAGGACAACTATGGCTACACCTTC. Its translation: CASSQGQDNYGYTF.

The chain is built from TRBV5-1 and TRBJ2-3, with 9 bases aligning to TRBD2. This CDR3 is built from 15 residues. CDR1 and CDR2 from the germline V gene are SGHRS and YFSETQ. J was trimmed by 6 bases and V by 3 bases; bases with no gene match: 8. The CDR3 DNA reads as TGCGCCAGCAGCTCCGGGACTAGCTTGGCGGATACGCAGTATTTT. Translation gives CASSSGTSLADTQYF.

The gene calls are TRBV6-5 and TRBJ1-1, with unresolved D. The CDR3 is 13 residues long. Per the germline V gene, CDR1 is MNHEY and CDR2 is SVGAGI. V lost 5 bases and J 3 bases, leaving 10 bases between the germline ends. The chain's CDR3 is CASSLSGDTEAFF. Here the CDR3 DNA reads TGTGCCAGCAGTCTATCCGGGGACACTGAAGCTTTCTTT.

This clone has more than one count but fewer than ten. This chain connects TRBV7-3 to TRBJ2-1; 11 bases are a match to TRBD2. Germline V gives CDR1 SGHTA, CDR2 FQGTGA. This CDR3 region has 18 residues. The ends lost 3 bases at V and 4 bases at J; junction bases unmatched: 11. The CDR3 protein is CASSFRQTSGDPYNEQFF. CDR3 in DNA: TGTGCCAGCAGCTTTCGACAGACTAGCGGGGACCCTTACAATGAGCAGTTCTTC.

The chain couples TRBV10-3 to TRBJ2-7; TRBD2 matches at 12 bases. The germline gives CDR1 ENHRY, CDR2 SYGVKD. The V gene end was trimmed by 11 bases and the J gene end by 7 bases; junction bases not matched to a gene: 9. This CDR3 comprises 13 residues. The CDR3 DNA sequence: TGTGCCTCCACACCGGGACTAGCGGGTGAGCAGTACTTC. This gives the protein CASTPGLAGEQYF.

Only a few counts were recorded for this clone. V usage is TRBV5-4 and J usage is TRBJ2-5; 15 bases line up with TRBD2. Losses at the gene ends were 3 bases for V and 0 bases for J; bases not matched to a gene: 3. This CDR3 has 17 residues. Germline values: CDR1 SGHNT, CDR2 YYREEE (reference sequence). CDR3 bases: TGTGCCAGCAGCTGGGGACTAGCGGGAGGCAACCAAGAGACCCAGTACTTC. Protein sequence: CASSWGLAGGNQETQYF.

This chain links TRBV6-1 with TRBJ2-7; 7 nucleotides line up with TRBD1. The CDR3 is 15 residues long. CDR1 is MNHNS and CDR2 is SASEGT in the germline V gene. V trimming: 2 bases; J trimming: 2 bases; junction bases outside the gene matches: 6. CDR3 DNA: TGTGCCAGCAGTGAATGGTCGGGACAGCCCTACGAGCAGTACTTC. Encoded protein: CASSEWSGQPYEQYF.